Listed below are T cell receptor beta chains from one sample, sequenced in a study of cytomegalovirus exposure and HLA in healthy donors. Here immunoSEQ multiplex PCR was the method, and the copy in TCRdb shows in-frame clones only, minus some. The sample lists approximately 240,000 clones; roughly 89% were seen once. What was sequenced was PBMCs. Receptor source: a woman between 18 and 30 years old in good health and CMV-seronegative. Both conserved end residues are part of each CDR3. The D gene is left open where the match is weak. Where a row states a size, it is once, few, many or the class of an expanded clone; other rows omit it.

TRBV15	TRBD1	TRBJ2-5	NA	CATSRDGTGLEETQYF	TGTGCCACCAGCAGAGATGGGACAGGGCTGGAGGAGACCCAGTACTTC
TRBV13	NA	TRBJ2-3	NA	CASSPYGGTDTQYF	TGTGCCAGCAGCCCATACGGGGGCACAGATACGCAGTATTTT
TRBV13	NA	TRBJ2-7	NA	CASSLGPRDSNEQYF	TGTGCCAGCAGCTTAGGCCCCAGGGACTCTAACGAGCAGTACTTC
TRBV6-1	TRBD1	TRBJ1-1	NA	CASMRQGITEAFF	TGTGCCAGCATGAGACAGGGTATTACTGAAGCTTTCTTT
TRBV7-2	NA	TRBJ2-1	NA	CASSRVADTYNEQFF	TGTGCCAGCAGCCGAGTAGCGGATACATACAATGAGCAGTTCTTC
TRBV27	TRBD1	TRBJ1-1	once	CASSLGTGGKNTEAFF	TGTGCCAGCAGTCTCGGGACAGGGGGCAAGAACACTGAAGCTTTCTTT
TRBV11-2	NA	TRBJ1-2	once	CASSFLGTPWGYTF	TGTGCCAGCAGCTTCCTCGGGACACCCTGGGGCTACACCTTC
TRBV5-4	NA	TRBJ1-4	NA	CASSRGGPSNEKLFF	TGTGCCAGCAGCCGGGGTGGGCCATCTAATGAAAAACTGTTTTTT
TRBV7-6	TRBD2	TRBJ2-7	few	CASSLDTSGSSYEQYF	TGTGCCAGCAGCTTAGATACTAGCGGGAGTTCCTACGAGCAGTACTTC
TRBV6-1	NA	TRBJ2-5	once	CASIPGARETQYF	TGTGCCAGCATTCCAGGGGCGAGGGAGACCCAGTACTTC